The 9 T cell receptor beta chains below come from one sample, sequenced in a study of cytomegalovirus exposure and HLA in healthy donors. The primer mix had 60 Vbeta and 13 Jbeta primers. The assay was immunoSEQ multiplex PCR, and TCRdb's table has in-frame clones only and misses some. Of approximately 150,000 clones listed, around 79% are singletons. Sequencing used PBMCs. Source of these receptors: a male donor in good health and CMV-seropositive.

V and J are TRBV27 and TRBJ2-3; 8 bases map to TRBD1. Trimming removed 5 bases from V and 2 bases from J; junction bases left unmatched: 3. CDR3 length: 14 amino acids. In germline, CDR1 is MNHEY, CDR2 SMNVEV (reference sequence). For the CDR3, the DNA is TGTGCCAGCAGTGGACAGGGATTCACAGATACGCAGTATTTT. Translated, it gives CASSGQGFTDTQYF.

J is TRBJ2-3 and V is TRBV27, with 8 positions matching TRBD2. The CDR3 sequence is 14 residues long. Germline V lookup: CDR1 MNHEY, CDR2 SMNVEV (reference sequence). V dropped 7 bases and J dropped 2; count of bases not matched to a gene: 5. CDR3 in DNA: TGTGCCAGCAAACCCGGACTAGCCACAGATACGCAGTATTTT. This gives the protein CASKPGLATDTQYF.

This CDR3 reads CASSLAQKNEKLFF. As DNA, the CDR3 is TGCGCCAGCAGCTTGGCCCAGAAGAATGAAAAACTGTTTTTT. This sequence joins TRBV5-1 and TRBJ1-4; unclear D gene. Germline CDR1 SGHRS, CDR2 YFSETQ. This CDR3 spans 14 amino acids. Deletions cut 0 bases from V and 5 bases from J, with 8 bases between. The complete variable domain, with remaining parts taken from reference TRBV5-1 and TRBJ1-4, reads KAGVTQTPRYLIKTRGQQVTLSCSPISGHRSVSWYQQTPGQGLQFLFEYFSETQRNKGNFPGRFSGRQFSNSRSEMNVSTLELGDSALYLCASSLAQKNEKLFFGSGTQLSVL.

On this clone itself: At one boundary the junction diverges from the germline segment, which might be a read error. V is TRBV7-9 and J is TRBJ1-1; 8 bases fit TRBD1. Germline V CDR1 and CDR2: SEHNR, FQNEAQ (reference sequence). CDR3 length: 15 amino acids. The CDR3, as DNA: TGTTCCAGCAGCTTAATAGCAGGGGGCAATACTGAAGCTTTCTTT. Its translation: CSSSLIAGGNTEAFF.

V and J are TRBV7-9 and TRBJ2-5; a possible D gene is TRBD1 (5 bases). CDR3 length: 16 amino acids. The V and J ends lost 0 bases and 1 base respectively, with 12 bases between them. Germline lookup yields CDR1 SEHNR and CDR2 FQNEAQ (reference sequence). CDR3 DNA sequence: TGTGCCAGCAGCTTAGCGCCTTTAGGGGCCCAAGAGACCCAGTACTTC. Protein product: CASSLAPLGAQETQYF.

The V gene is TRBV2, the J gene TRBJ2-7, with a possible D match to TRBD2 (6 bases). The CDR3 loop spans 16 amino acids. Germline loops: CDR1 SNHLY, CDR2 FYNNEI. Trimming removed 1 base at V and 0 bases at J, with 13 bases between. The CDR3 DNA sequence: TGTGCCAGCAGTGAAGGGGGACTCAGGCTCTCCTACGAGCAGTACTTC. Translation: CASSEGGLRLSYEQYF.

This sequence joins TRBV27 and TRBJ2-3; D not certain. In germline, CDR1 is MNHEY, CDR2 SMNVEV (reference sequence). Trimming pared 2 bases from V and 2 bases from J, leaving 8 bases between. The CDR3 runs 14 residues. The CDR3 DNA reads as TGTGCCAGCAGTTTACGAGAGTACACAGATACGCAGTATTTT. It specifies CASSLREYTDTQYF.

The chain uses TRBV5-4 and TRBJ2-3, with a weak D call TRBD2 (6 bases). The V end lost 0 bases, the J end lost 6 bases, and 8 bases lay between the germline ends. Germline lookup yields CDR1 SGHNT and CDR2 YYREEE (reference sequence). The CDR3 has 13 amino acids. CDR3 loop: CASSLALADTQYF. CDR3 nucleotide sequence: TGTGCCAGCAGCTTGGCCCTAGCGGATACGCAGTATTTT.

The gene calls are TRBV2 and TRBJ1-5; 8 positions agree with TRBD1. The CDR3 totals 16 residues. Germline assignment: CDR1 SNHLY and CDR2 FYNNEI. The junction had 5 bases not matched to a gene; V was cut back by 4 bases and J by 0 bases. For the CDR3, the DNA is TGTGCCAGCAGTGTAGACAGGGGACTTAGCAATCAGCCCCAGCATTTT. Translating gives CASSVDRGLSNQPQHF.